Included here is one TCR beta chain sequence, with context. What it recognizes is unknown. These data belong to a study of cytomegalovirus exposure and HLA in healthy donors. The donors were part of the roughly 110-subject validation cohort, which stood apart from the roughly 730-subject first cohort. Assay: immunoSEQ multiplex PCR; the TCRdb copy retains only in-frame clones and omits some. This table has some 190,000 clones, roughly 86% appearing once. Germline loops: CDR1 LNHDA, CDR2 SQIVND (reference sequence). The CDR3 covers 13 residues. Trimming left V 0 bases short and J 7 bases short, with 8 bases between. Broader study findings: Reported results showed that the classifier diagnosed cytomegalovirus status with high specificity and sensitivity. According to the study, 180 or so TCR beta chains were cytomegalovirus-associated. A few chains tied to CMV proved CMV antigen-specific in vitro.

The J gene is TRBJ2-3, the V gene TRBV19; D ambiguous. The sample taken for sequencing was PBMCs. This TCR was recovered from a young man in good health and CMV-seropositive. The CDR3 loop reads CASSIDPPNTQYF. The CDR3 bases are TGTGCCAGTAGTATAGACCCGCCAAATACGCAGTATTTT. The whole variable domain, filled in from reference TRBV19 and TRBJ2-3, reads DGGITQSPKYLFRKEGQNVTLSCEQNLNHDAMYWYRQDPGQGLRLIYYSQIVNDFQKGDIAEGYSVSREKKESFPLTVTSAQKNPTAFYLCASSIDPPNTQYFGPGTRLTVL.